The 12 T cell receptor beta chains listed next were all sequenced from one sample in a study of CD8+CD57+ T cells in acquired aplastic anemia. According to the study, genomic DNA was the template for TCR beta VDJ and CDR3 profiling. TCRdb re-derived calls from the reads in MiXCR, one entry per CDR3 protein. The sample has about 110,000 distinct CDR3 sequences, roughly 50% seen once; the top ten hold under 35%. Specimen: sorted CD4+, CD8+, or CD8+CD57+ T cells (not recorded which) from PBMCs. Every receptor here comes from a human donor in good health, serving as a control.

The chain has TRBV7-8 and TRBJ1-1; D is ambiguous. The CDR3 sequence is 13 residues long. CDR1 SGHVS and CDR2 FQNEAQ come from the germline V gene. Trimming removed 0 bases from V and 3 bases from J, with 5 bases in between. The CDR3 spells CASSLALYTEAFF. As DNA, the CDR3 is TGTGCCAGCAGCTTAGCTTTATACACTGAAGCTTTCTTT.

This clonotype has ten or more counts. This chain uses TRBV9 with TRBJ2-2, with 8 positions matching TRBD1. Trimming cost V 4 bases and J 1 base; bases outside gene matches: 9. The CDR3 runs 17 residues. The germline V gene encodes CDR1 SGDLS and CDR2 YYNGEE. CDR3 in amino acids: CASSSRTGTGNTGELFF. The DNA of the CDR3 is TGTGCCAGCAGCTCACGAACCGGGACAGGGAACACCGGGGAGCTGTTTTTT.

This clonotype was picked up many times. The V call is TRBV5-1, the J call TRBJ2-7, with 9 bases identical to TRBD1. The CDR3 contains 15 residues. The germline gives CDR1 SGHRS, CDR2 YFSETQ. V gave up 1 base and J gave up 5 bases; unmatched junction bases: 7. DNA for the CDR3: TGCGCCAGCAGCTTGATCTCACAGGGGGCTGACGAGCAGTACTTC. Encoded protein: CASSLISQGADEQYF.

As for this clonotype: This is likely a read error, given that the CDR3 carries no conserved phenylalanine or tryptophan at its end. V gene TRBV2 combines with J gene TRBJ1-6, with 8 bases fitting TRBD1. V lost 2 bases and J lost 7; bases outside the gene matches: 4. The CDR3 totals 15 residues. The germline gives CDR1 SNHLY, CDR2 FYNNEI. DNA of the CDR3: TGTGCCAGCAGTGAATCCCAGGGGGCAAATTCACCCCTCCACCTT. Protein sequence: CASSESQGANSPLHL.

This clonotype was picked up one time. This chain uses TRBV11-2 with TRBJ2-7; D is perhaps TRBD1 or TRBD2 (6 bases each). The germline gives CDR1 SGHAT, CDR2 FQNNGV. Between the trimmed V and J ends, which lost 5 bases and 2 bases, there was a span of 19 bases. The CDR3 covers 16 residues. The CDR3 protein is CASSKTGAGVAYEQYF. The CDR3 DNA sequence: TGTGCCAGCAGCAAGACGGGGGCAGGGGTGGCCTACGAGCAGTACTTC.

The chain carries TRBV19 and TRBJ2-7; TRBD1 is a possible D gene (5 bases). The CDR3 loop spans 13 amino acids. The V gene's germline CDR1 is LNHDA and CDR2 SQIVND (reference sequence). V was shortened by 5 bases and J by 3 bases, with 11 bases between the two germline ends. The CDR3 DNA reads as TGTGCCAGTAGTTTAACAGGAGACTACGAGCAGTACTTC. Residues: CASSLTGDYEQYF.

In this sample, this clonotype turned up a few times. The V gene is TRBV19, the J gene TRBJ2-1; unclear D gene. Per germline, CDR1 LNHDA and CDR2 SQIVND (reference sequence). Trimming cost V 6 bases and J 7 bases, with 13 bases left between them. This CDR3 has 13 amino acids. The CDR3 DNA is TGTGCCAGTAGCCTCTCAAGAGTAAATGAGCAGTTCTTC. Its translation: CASSLSRVNEQFF.

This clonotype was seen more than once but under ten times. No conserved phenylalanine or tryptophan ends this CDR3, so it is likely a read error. CDR3 loop: CASSAPFETQYL. In nucleotides, the CDR3 is TGTGCCAGCAGTGCGCCCTTTGAGACCCAGTACCTC. The V gene is TRBV13, the J gene TRBJ2-5, with D hard to call. This CDR3 spans 12 amino acids. V gave up 6 bases and J gave up 5 bases, with 10 bases separating them. Germline CDR1 and CDR2: PRHDT and FYEKMQ (reference sequence).

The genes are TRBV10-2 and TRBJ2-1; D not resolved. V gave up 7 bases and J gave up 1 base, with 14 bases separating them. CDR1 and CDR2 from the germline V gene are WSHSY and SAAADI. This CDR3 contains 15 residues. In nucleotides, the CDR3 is TGCGCCAGCAAGCCTTCGGCGACTTCCTACAATGAGCAGTTCTTC. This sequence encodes CASKPSATSYNEQFF.

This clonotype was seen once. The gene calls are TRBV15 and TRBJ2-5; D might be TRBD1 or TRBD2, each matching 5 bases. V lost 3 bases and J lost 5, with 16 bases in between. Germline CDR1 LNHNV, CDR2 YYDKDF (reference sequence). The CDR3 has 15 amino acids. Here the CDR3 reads CATSSERGTMETQYF. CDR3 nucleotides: TGTGCCACCAGCAGTGAAAGAGGGACGATGGAGACCCAGTACTTC.

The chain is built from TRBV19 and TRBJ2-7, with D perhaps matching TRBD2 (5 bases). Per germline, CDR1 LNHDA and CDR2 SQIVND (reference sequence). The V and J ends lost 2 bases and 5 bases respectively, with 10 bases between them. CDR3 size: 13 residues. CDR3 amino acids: CASSIRRRDEQYF. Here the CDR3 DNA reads TGTGCCAGTAGTATAAGAAGGCGGGACGAGCAGTACTTC. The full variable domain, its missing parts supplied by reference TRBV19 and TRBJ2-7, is DGGITQSPKYLFRKEGQNVTLSCEQNLNHDAMYWYRQDPGQGLRLIYYSQIVNDFQKGDIAEGYSVSREKKESFPLTVTSAQKNPTAFYLCASSIRRRDEQYFGPGTRLTVT.

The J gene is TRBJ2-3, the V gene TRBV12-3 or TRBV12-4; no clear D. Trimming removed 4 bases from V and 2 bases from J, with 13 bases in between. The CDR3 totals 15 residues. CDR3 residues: CASSSRSQTTDTQYF. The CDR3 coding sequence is TGTGCCAGCAGTTCTCGTTCCCAGACCACAGATACGCAGTATTTT.